This T cell receptor (beta chain) was identified in a study of cytomegalovirus exposure and HLA in healthy donors. General observations from the study: The study recorded over 150 TCR beta chains that were cytomegalovirus-associated. In a later analysis, several top co-occurrence clusters appeared linked to parvovirus B19, influenza, CMV and Epstein-Barr virus. Reportedly, TCR beta sequences accurately predicted HLA-A and HLA-B alleles in most subjects.

Both 60 Vbeta primers and 13 Jbeta primers went into the PCR. Method: immunoSEQ multiplex PCR; TCRdb's copy keeps in-frame clones and lacks some. The sample shows 150,000 to 200,000 clones, over 60% of them seen only once. The CDR3 is 12 residues long. Germline V lookup: CDR1 MNHEY, CDR2 SVGAGI. Trimming removed 6 bases at V and 9 bases at J, with 12 bases between. Comments on this clone: Its specificity is unknown.

V usage is TRBV6-5 and J usage is TRBJ1-3; D is perhaps TRBD1 (5 bases). This TCR came from a man aged 45 to 65 in good health and CMV-seropositive. Sample: PBMCs. The CDR3 is CASSSGRSTIYF. CDR3 DNA sequence: TGTGCCAGCAGCTCAGGGAGGAGCACCATATATTTT.